This T cell receptor (beta chain) was sequenced for a study of T cell responses to AZD1222 COVID-19 vaccine. Sequencing used immunoSEQ multiplex PCR; TCRdb keeps in-frame clones, though not all of them. The table shows about 95,000 clones, with about 89% occurring only once. This CDR3 spans 16 amino acids. Germline loops: CDR1 SGHDN, CDR2 FVKESK. V lost 4 bases, J lost 2 bases, and 10 bases stayed unmatched. The material sequenced was peripheral blood, taken on day 0 of AZD1222 vaccination. V gene TRBV14 combines with J gene TRBJ2-5, with TRBD1 matching 7 bases. The source is an adult in good health. This chain's CDR3 is CASSRTIQGLQETQYF. CDR3 DNA sequence: TGTGCCAGCAGCCGAACCATACAGGGGCTGCAAGAGACCCAGTACTTC.